This TCR beta chain was sequenced during a study of CD8+ T cells in alopecia areata. About the research overall: Affected scalp percentage determined the severity score of treated patients.

The treatment denotes: oral pan-JAK inhibitor, 5-10 mg twice daily. PBMCs provided sorted CD4+ and CD8+ T cells. The CDR3 spans 15 residues. Germline V gene data show CDR1 as SQVTM and CDR2 as ANQGSEA. Trimming removed 1 base at V and 0 bases at J, with 10 bases between. Concerning this clone itself: The antigen is undetermined.

Study findings and constraints: Lesional tissue from the scalp (especially in alopecia totalis/universalis) showed higher clonality than normal scalp.

Investigators isolated RNA and reverse transcribed it into cDNA to act as the sequencing template. The table came from immunoSEQ multiplex PCR; TCRdb's copy has only in-frame clones and leaves some out. The repertoire holds approximately 210,000 clones, with 55% to 70% as singletons. The V call is TRBV29-1, the J call TRBJ2-1, with D maybe TRBD2 (5 bases). The specimen comprised CD4+ T cells sorted from blood, sampled at week 4, from a patient treated with tofacitinib. The receptor was derived from a human donor with alopecia areata. CDR3 sequence: CSVEGAESSYNEQFF. CDR3 in DNA: TGCAGCGTTGAAGGAGCGGAGAGCTCCTACAATGAGCAGTTCTTC.